This record covers a single T cell receptor (beta chain). This sample stems from a study of shared clonotypes between healthy human individuals. The wider study: Each donor had three CD4 naive, three CD4 memory, two CD8 naive and one CD8 memory plate.

Original methodology: There were no quality scores in the junction-only immunoSEQ sequences, so filtering differed. Assay: immunoSEQ multiplex PCR; the TCRdb copy retains only in-frame clones and omits some. That table supplies the V and J calls and clone size; D and trimming were determined from the DNA. This sample has about 2 million clones; 85% to 95% occur once, and the top ten carry 0.1% to 0.15%. Trimming pared 4 bases from V and 2 bases from J, leaving 15 bases between. Germline values: CDR1 SGHAT, CDR2 FQNNGV. This CDR3 comprises 16 residues. The sequenced sample was naive CD4+ T cells sorted from blood. The sample's subset: CD45RA+ positively selected. This TCR derives from a man between 18 and 29 years old in good health. The V gene is TRBV11-2, the J gene TRBJ1-3; no clear D gene. The CDR3 here is CASSYDGGLAGNTIYF. CDR3 DNA sequence: TGTGCCAGCAGCTATGACGGCGGTCTTGCTGGAAACACCATATATTTT.